The source of this T cell receptor beta chain is a study of shared clonotypes between healthy human individuals. Background on the study: Researchers drew samples from two women and a few men aged 18 to 49. Study results and limitations: When naive CD4 clonotypes were compared across several donors, 4% to 6.5% were shared. Relative to clonotypes present in all four donors, those not shared had lower generation probabilities.

The trim removed 4 bases at V and 1 base at J, leaving 4 bases unmatched. The CDR3 contains 14 residues. Germline V lookup: CDR1 PRHDT, CDR2 FYEKMQ (reference sequence). CD45RO negativity and positive selection for CCR7 defined naive CD8 cells, a population that excluded terminally differentiated effector memory CD45RA+ cells. The assay was immunoSEQ multiplex PCR, and TCRdb's table has in-frame clones only and misses some. The repertoire includes 550,000 to 600,000 clones, roughly 98% of them detected once, and around 0.3% sits in the top ten. Remarks on this clone: Its antigen is still unknown.

This chain connects TRBV13 to TRBJ2-7; 7 positions match TRBD2. The sequence derives from a man aged 25 to 45 in good health. Sequenced sample: naive CD8+ T cells sorted from blood. This chain's CDR3 is CASSSRLASYEQYF. The CDR3 DNA follows: TGTGCCAGCAGCTCTAGACTAGCTTCCTACGAGCAGTACTTC. Looking up the rest from reference TRBV13 and TRBJ2-7 gives the full variable domain: AAGVIQSPRHLIKEKRETATLKCYPIPRHDTVYWYQQGPGQDPQFLISFYEKMQSDKGSIPDRFSAQQFSDYHSELNMSSLELGDSALYFCASSSRLASYEQYFGPGTRLTVT.